Each of the 21 T cell receptor beta chains below was sequenced from the same sample in a study of CXCR3-negative and CXCR3-positive naive CD8 T cells. Study outcomes and limitations: The TRB CDR3s that CXCR3-positive naive cells carried were more hydrophobic than those of CXCR3-negative naive cells.

No antigen has been assigned to these receptors. Libraries were UMI-labeled 5' RACE TRB cDNA. TCRdb derives one entry per CDR3 protein from the 5' RACE reads, leaving out DNA. This table holds 50,000 or so distinct CDR3 sequences. Source material: naive CXCR3+ CD8+ T cells from blood. The subset is: CD45RO-CCR7+CD27+CD95- naive CD8+ T cells expressing CXCR3 (TNR3+). The receptor source for this set is a human donor in good health. Some clones in this sample may be carry-over from other donors' samples.

The V and J genes are TRBV12-3 or TRBV12-4 and TRBJ2-7. CDR3 length: 13 amino acids. The CDR3 spells CASSFGLGYEQYF.

This chain links TRBV7-2 with TRBJ2-1; checking the TCRdb D call of TRBD1 is not possible without DNA. The CDR3 consists of 15 residues. Germline V lookup: CDR1 SGHTA, CDR2 FQGNSA. The CDR3 sequence: CASNRADRSYNEQFF.

V usage is TRBV7-2 and J usage is TRBJ1-1; there is no DNA to check the TCRdb D call of TRBD1. Germline V gene sequence: CDR1 SGHTA, CDR2 FQGNSA. The CDR3 sequence is 13 residues long. CDR3 sequence reads: CASSLPGPFEAFF.

V is TRBV4-2 and J is TRBJ2-1. The CDR3 is 14 residues long. Germline CDR1 LGHNA, CDR2 YNFKEQ. This CDR3 reads CASSQAKSGNEQFF.

This chain connects TRBV7-9 to TRBJ2-7. This CDR3 is built from 14 residues. CDR1 is SEHNR, CDR2 FQNEAQ, per germline (reference sequence). The CDR3: CASSLADTPYEQYF.

This chain uses TRBV19 with TRBJ1-5. The CDR3 runs 14 residues. The germline CDR1 and CDR2 sequences are LNHDA and SQIVND (reference sequence). CDR3 sequence reads: CASRSDGSNQPQHF.

This chain links TRBV10-3 with TRBJ2-5; TCRdb reports TRBD2, a call that lacks DNA to check it against. Germline V gene lookup returns CDR1 ENHRY and CDR2 SYGVKD. There are 13 residues in the CDR3. The CDR3 reads CAIRGLAEETQYF.

The chain links TRBV21-1 to TRBJ1-4; the D call from TCRdb, TRBD1, cannot be confirmed without DNA. TRBV21-1 is reported as a pseudogene. This CDR3 has 19 amino acids. The CDR3 sequence is CASSKIVNGGGATNEKLFF.

The genes are TRBV28 and TRBJ2-7; TCRdb proposes TRBD2, but this gene call is untestable without DNA. Germline CDR1 MDHEN, CDR2 SYDVKM. The CDR3 length is 16 residues. The CDR3: CASRAGTSGGAGEQYF.

This CDR3 reads CANRGIADTQYF. V is TRBV12-3 or TRBV12-4 and J is TRBJ2-3. This CDR3 contains 12 residues.

The V gene is TRBV4-2, the J gene TRBJ2-1; checking the TCRdb D call of TRBD1 is not possible without DNA. The CDR3 contains 17 residues. Germline V gene lookup returns CDR1 LGHNA and CDR2 YNFKEQ. CDR3 sequence: CASSPSDRRSSYNEQFF.

This chain connects TRBV12-3 or TRBV12-4 to TRBJ2-1. The CDR3 runs to 11 residues. This chain's CDR3 is CASSLAGEQFF.

The rearrangement links TRBV20-1 to TRBJ2-4. Germline values: CDR1 DFQATT, CDR2 SNEGSKA (reference sequence). CDR3 size: 16 residues. CDR3 region: CSARDSLPLAKNIQYF.

This CDR3 is CASSSHPGPGNTEAFF. The rearrangement joins TRBV7-3 to TRBJ1-1; TCRdb gives TRBD1 as the D gene, but with no DNA this cannot be confirmed. Germline CDR1 is SGHTA and CDR2 is FQGTGA. The CDR3 is 16 residues long.

The rearrangement uses TRBV14 and TRBJ2-7. Germline-derived CDR1 and CDR2 are SGHDN and FVKESK. The CDR3 runs to 16 residues. The chain's CDR3 is CASSQDPPHVVGEQYF.

The chain joins TRBV7-6 to TRBJ2-1; the TCRdb D gene call, TRBD2, has no DNA to confirm it. The germline V gene has CDR1 SGHVS and CDR2 FNYEAQ. The CDR3 runs to 13 residues. The CDR3 loop reads CASSLEFSRAQIF.

The chain's CDR3 is CASSLRVLDIYEQYF. The V gene is TRBV12-3 or TRBV12-4, the J gene TRBJ2-7; there is no DNA to check the TCRdb D call of TRBD1. The CDR3 runs 15 residues.

This sequence joins TRBV27 and TRBJ2-1; TCRdb's assignment of TRBD1 cannot be checked, as there is no DNA. The V gene's germline CDR1 is MNHEY and CDR2 SMNVEV (reference sequence). CDR3 size: 14 residues. The CDR3 reads CASSLLTGGNEQFF.

V usage is TRBV6-5 and J usage is TRBJ2-1. This CDR3 is built from 13 residues. The germline CDR1 and CDR2 sequences are MNHEY and SVGAGI. The CDR3 reads CASSYGQYNEQFF.

The rearrangement joins TRBV12-3 or TRBV12-4 to TRBJ1-4; TCRdb selects TRBD1, and the lack of DNA leaves this call unchecked. This CDR3 is built from 15 residues. Here the CDR3 reads CASSSDSRINEKLFF.

V and J are TRBV10-3 and TRBJ2-2. The germline V gene has CDR1 ENHRY and CDR2 SYGVKD. CDR3 length equals 16 residues. This CDR3 is CAISESWGSMTGELFF.